This T cell receptor beta chain was sequenced in a study of T-cell reconstitution after alpha-beta-depleted transplantation in children. Unique molecular identifiers were used to barcode this TCRbeta library. In TCRdb, the PCR reads were re-called with MiXCR into one record per CDR3 protein. The table lists 500,000 to 750,000 distinct CDR3 sequences, over 10% of them singletons. Losses at the gene ends were 2 bases for V and 4 bases for J; bases not matched to a gene: 6. CDR1 is MNHEY, CDR2 SMNVEV, per germline (reference sequence). The CDR3 is 16 amino acids. The clonotype originates from a male patient between 10 and 17 years old who had a stem cell transplant for acute myeloid leukemia, so the T cells may come from the graft donor. The sample here was PBMCs, mostly from graft donor cells, taken 360 days after TCRalphabeta/CD19-depleted stem cell transplant. The chain joins TRBV27 to TRBJ2-5, with 11 nucleotides matching TRBD2. Written as DNA, the CDR3 is TGTGCCAGCAGTTTAAGGGTAGCGGGAGGGGGAGAGACCCAGTACTTC. It yields the protein CASSLRVAGGGETQYF.